The rows below give T cell receptor beta chains drawn from one sample of a study of shared clonotypes between healthy human individuals. Some clones are missing from TCRdb's copy, which holds only in-frame ones; the method was immunoSEQ multiplex PCR. The sample carries about 1 million clones, about 75% recorded once. Material for sequencing was memory CD4+ T cells sorted from blood. All receptors derive from a man younger than 35 in good health. Both conserved end residues are part of each CDR3. A D gene is named only where the DNA matches it firmly. Clone sizes are given selectively: once, few, many, or a class where the clone is expanded.

V gene,D gene,clone size,J gene,CDR3 protein,CDR3 DNA
TRBV6-1,NA,NA,TRBJ2-1,CASRRGPSYNEQFF,TGTGCCAGCAGGCGGGGCCCTTCCTACAATGAGCAGTTCTTC
TRBV1,NA,NA,TRBJ2-5,CTSSQELTRGETQYF,TGCACCAGCAGCCAAGAACTTACCCGGGGAGAGACCCAGTACTTC
TRBV19,NA,NA,TRBJ1-2,CASSINYGYTF,TGTGCCAGTAGTATAAACTATGGCTACACCTTC
TRBV5-1,NA,NA,TRBJ1-2,CASSLVGQDYGYTF,TGCGCCAGCAGCTTGGTCGGGCAAGACTATGGCTACACCTTC
TRBV7-7,NA,NA,TRBJ2-5,CASSLDRGETQYF,TGTGCTAGCAGCTTAGATCGGGGAGAGACCCAGTACTTC
TRBV10-3,TRBD1,NA,TRBJ2-2,CATTDRGDGELFF,TGTGCCACCACCGACAGGGGAGATGGGGAGCTGTTTTTT
TRBV10-3,NA,few,TRBJ2-4,CAISRGGLGENIQYF,TGTGCCATCAGCCGAGGCGGCCTGGGGGAGAACATTCAGTACTTC
TRBV5-1,NA,few,TRBJ1-2,CASSLLFQEAGYTF,TGCGCCAGCAGCTTGTTGTTTCAGGAGGCTGGCTACACCTTC
TRBV23-1,NA,NA,TRBJ2-7,CASSLWGAGKPYEQYF,TGCGCCAGCAGTCTTTGGGGGGCCGGCAAGCCCTACGAGCAGTACTTC
TRBV6-5,NA,NA,TRBJ1-1,CASRSVQGNTEAFF,TGTGCCAGCAGGTCGGTTCAGGGGAACACTGAAGCTTTCTTT
TRBV28,TRBD1,NA,TRBJ2-5,CASSPPSGTGRETQYF,TGTGCCAGCAGCCCCCCCTCCGGGACAGGGCGAGAGACCCAGTACTTC
TRBV6-6,TRBD1,NA,TRBJ2-7,CASSGTGGSYEQYF,TGTGCCAGCAGTGGAACAGGGGGCTCCTACGAGCAGTACTTC
TRBV18,NA,once,TRBJ2-5,CASSRTSARGQETQYF,TGTGCCAGCTCACGAACTTCAGCAAGGGGCCAAGAGACCCAGTACTTC
TRBV30,NA,NA,TRBJ2-2,CAWSVNTQQGVGELFF,TGTGCCTGGAGTGTGAATACCCAACAGGGTGTCGGGGAGCTGTTTTTT
TRBV25-1,NA,few,TRBJ2-1,CASSELDEQFF,TGTGCCAGCAGTGAACTAGATGAGCAGTTCTTC
TRBV15,NA,NA,TRBJ1-5,CATSRDWTASGQPQHF,TGTGCCACCAGCAGAGATTGGACTGCCTCCGGTCAGCCCCAGCATTTT
TRBV30,NA,few,TRBJ2-3,CAWAGATDTQYF,TGTGCCTGGGCAGGGGCTACAGATACGCAGTATTTT
TRBV28,NA,NA,TRBJ2-7,CASSGQFSGYEQYF,TGTGCCAGCAGTGGACAGTTTTCCGGCTACGAGCAGTACTTC
TRBV6-1,NA,NA,TRBJ2-1,CASSESPAGRQFF,TGTGCCAGCAGTGAATCCCCTGCAGGGAGGCAGTTCTTC
TRBV5-1,NA,NA,TRBJ2-1,CASSFAGDEQFF,TGCGCCAGCAGCTTCGCTGGGGATGAGCAGTTCTTC
TRBV10-3,NA,few,TRBJ1-1,CAIRAMNTEAFF,TGTGCCATCCGTGCGATGAACACTGAAGCTTTCTTT
TRBV18,TRBD2,NA,TRBJ2-2,CASSPLLAGLPGELFF,TGTGCCAGCTCACCCCTACTAGCGGGGCTCCCCGGGGAGCTGTTTTTT
TRBV6-1,TRBD1,NA,TRBJ1-2,CASSGPGQVTEAYGYTF,TGTGCCAGCAGTGGGCCGGGACAGGTGACCGAGGCCTATGGCTACACCTTC
TRBV13,NA,once,TRBJ2-7,CASSRERGGHEQYF,TGTGCCAGCAGCCGCGAAAGGGGAGGTCACGAGCAGTACTTC
TRBV12-5,NA,NA,TRBJ2-5,CASGNGDTSAETQYF,TGTGCTAGTGGCAATGGGGACACTTCGGCAGAGACCCAGTACTTC
TRBV7-2,TRBD1,NA,TRBJ2-2,CASSLRQGTGELFF,TGTGCCAGCAGCTTGAGACAGGGCACCGGGGAGCTGTTTTTT
TRBV2,NA,NA,TRBJ2-3,CASSELGSDTQYF,TGTGCCAGCAGTGAACTAGGGTCAGATACGCAGTATTTT
TRBV28,NA,NA,TRBJ2-7,CASSLVRAYEQYF,TGTGCCAGCAGTTTAGTCAGGGCCTACGAGCAGTACTTC